A single sample is the source of the 17 T cell receptor delta chains below, sequenced in a study of Vδ1+ human thymocytes. Extracted RNA was reverse transcribed into cDNA. Multiplex PCR used pooled V-gene forward primers and a constant-region reverse primer to amplify CDR3s. TCRdb reprocessed the multiplex PCR reads using CATT. The table includes tens of thousands of delta-chain clones, 25% to 30% detected once. These receptors' targets are unknown. General study results and limits: Highly polyclonal TRG and TRD repertoires with Gaussian CDR3 length distributions appeared in thymus.

Sequenced input: Vdelta1+ gamma-delta thymocytes from the thymus. The sample's subset: FACS-sorted CD3+ TCRalphabeta- TCRVdelta1+ TCRVdelta2- thymocytes. These receptors originate from a boy in the first two years of life who had congenital heart surgery.

The chain has TRDV1 and TRDJ1; 8 bases are a match to TRDD3. V trimming: 5 bases; J trimming: 0 bases; junction bases outside the gene matches: 20. The germline V gene has CDR1 TSWWSYY and CDR2 QGS. The CDR3 has 20 amino acids. The CDR3 region has the DNA TGTGCTCTTGGGAACCGAAGGTGGGGTCTGGGGGACGACTACACCGATAAACTCATCTTT. It codes for CALGNRRWGLGDDYTDKLIF.

This clone was found a few times. The rearrangement joins TRDV1 to TRDJ1; TRDD2 agrees at 9 bases. The CDR3 runs to 19 residues. V trimming: 4 bases; J trimming: 0 bases; junction bases outside the gene matches: 15. CDR1 TSWWSYY and CDR2 QGS come from the germline V gene. The CDR3 DNA sequence: TGTGCTCTTGGGGTAAGGCCTTCCTACACGTCTACGTACACCGATAAACTCATCTTT. Translation: CALGVRPSYTSTYTDKLIF.

For this clone: This CDR3 is also generated by other DNA sequences in the sample. The V gene is TRDV1, the J gene TRDJ1, with 7 bases matching TRDD3. From germline, CDR1 is TSWWSYY and CDR2 QGS. The length of the CDR3 is 18 residues. V shed 3 bases, J shed 0 bases, and the junction held 13 bases outside the gene matches. CDR3 in amino acids: CALGENWGTSHYTDKLIF. Written as DNA, the CDR3 is TGTGCTCTTGGGGAGAATTGGGGGACGAGTCATTACACCGATAAACTCATCTTT.

This sequence joins TRDV1 and TRDJ1; TRDD2 aligns across 8 bases. The length of the CDR3 is 22 residues. The V segment lost 2 bases and the J segment 11 bases; nucleotides outside the gene matches: 34. Germline lookup yields CDR1 TSWWSYY and CDR2 QGS. CDR3 sequence reads: CALGETRPSYFAMRAVGLKLIF. CDR3 DNA sequence: TGTGCTCTTGGGGAAACTCGGCCTTCCTATTTCGCGATGCGCGCTGTGGGATTAAAGCTCATCTTT.

This clone was counted a few times. The chain employs TRDV1 and TRDJ1; no reliable D call. Looked up from germline, CDR1 is TSWWSYY and CDR2 is QGS. The V and J ends lost 1 base and 1 base respectively, with 16 bases between them. The CDR3 loop spans 17 amino acids. CDR3 amino acids: CALGERYSTVCTDKLIF. The CDR3 DNA sequence: TGTGCTCTTGGGGAACGCTACAGTACTGTCTGCACCGATAAACTCATCTTT.

This clone rates as medium-sized. The rearrangement links TRDV1 to TRDJ1; 9 bases align to TRDD3. This CDR3 contains 21 residues. Per the germline V gene, CDR1 is TSWWSYY and CDR2 is QGS. With 7 bases clipped from V and 0 bases from J, the junction kept 24 bases outside the gene matches. The chain's CDR3 is CALVGGSYPNWGTLNTDKLIF. The CDR3 bases are TGTGCTCTTGTGGGGGGTTCCTACCCTAACTGGGGGACCCTCAACACCGATAAACTCATCTTT.

This chain joins TRDV1 and TRDJ1; either TRDD2 or TRDD3 may supply D (9 bases each). V was clipped by 4 bases and J by 0 bases, with 33 bases between them. The CDR3 loop spans 22 amino acids. Germline CDR1 TSWWSYY, CDR2 QGS. The CDR3 region is CALGGQAFLPTGGRRYTDKLIF. The CDR3 bases are TGTGCTCTTGGGGGCCAGGCCTTCCTACCCACTGGGGGACGACGCTACACCGATAAACTCATCTTT.

With regard to this clone: Other DNA sequences from this sample encode an identical CDR3 as well. The V call is TRDV1, the J call TRDJ1, with 7 bases identical to TRDD3. Germline loops: CDR1 TSWWSYY, CDR2 QGS. With V trimmed by 7 bases and J by 0 bases, 26 bases remained unmatched. The CDR3 consists of 21 residues. The CDR3 DNA reads TGTGCTCTTGCGGGAGGGAGCTCTATGGGTTTACTGGGGAAGTACACCGATAAACTCATCTTT. Translation gives CALAGGSSMGLLGKYTDKLIF.

Only a few counts were recorded for this clone. V usage is TRDV1 and J usage is TRDJ1; perhaps D is TRDD2 or TRDD3 (9 bases each). Germline values: CDR1 TSWWSYY, CDR2 QGS. The CDR3 is 22 amino acids. The V end lost 1 base, the J end lost 0 bases, and 30 bases lay between the germline ends. CDR3 region: CALGEHLPTQKVLGDNTDKLIF. As DNA, the CDR3 is TGTGCTCTTGGGGAACACCTTCCTACCCAAAAAGTACTGGGGGACAACACCGATAAACTCATCTTT.

With respect to this clone: The same CDR3 arises from other DNA sequences in this sample as well. V usage is TRDV1 and J usage is TRDJ1, with a tentative D call TRDD2 (9 bases). Germline CDR1 TSWWSYY, CDR2 QGS. The CDR3 contains 25 residues. V lost 0 bases to trimming and J lost 0 bases, with 38 bases between them. The CDR3 sequence is CALGELSSRSPFLRTGGSNTDKLIF. As DNA, the CDR3 is TGTGCTCTTGGGGAACTTTCATCAAGGTCCCCCTTCCTACGTACTGGGGGCTCCAACACCGATAAACTCATCTTT.

The chain carries TRDV1 and TRDJ1; 7 bases align to TRDD3. CDR3 length equals 17 residues. With V trimmed by 2 bases and J by 0 bases, 9 bases remained unmatched. Germline values: CDR1 TSWWSYY, CDR2 QGS. The chain's CDR3 is CALGEKLGPSNTDKLIF. The DNA of the CDR3 is TGTGCTCTTGGGGAAAAACTGGGGCCCTCCAACACCGATAAACTCATCTTT.

The rearrangement links TRDV1 to TRDJ1; TRDD3 agrees at 8 bases. CDR1 TSWWSYY and CDR2 QGS come from the germline V gene. The trim removed 5 bases at V and 6 bases at J, leaving 20 bases unmatched. CDR3 length: 18 residues. CDR3 in DNA: TGTGCTCTTGGGCCCTCGGCCACTGGGGGGTTAGCGGGCTATAAACTCATCTTT. Protein product: CALGPSATGGLAGYKLIF.

The chain combines TRDV1 with TRDJ1; 8 bases line up with TRDD2. Germline trimming cut 2 bases from V and 4 bases from J; bases unmatched to any gene: 18. Germline CDR1 reads TSWWSYY; CDR2 reads QGS. There are 19 residues in the CDR3. Here the CDR3 DNA reads TGTGCTCTTGGGGAATACTTCCTACGCGGATTCGACGGAGGCGATAAACTCATCTTT. This gives the protein CALGEYFLRGFDGGDKLIF.

This clone was counted between two and nine times. The chain is built from TRDV1 and TRDJ1, with 7 bases that match TRDD3. The germline CDR1 and CDR2 sequences are TSWWSYY and QGS. This CDR3 has 21 amino acids. The V and J ends lost 0 bases and 3 bases, in that order; junction bases with no gene match: 22. The CDR3 nucleotides are TGTGCTCTTGGGGAACTCCATCCGATTCCTCCCGACTGGGGTGGGGCCGATAAACTCATCTTT. Amino acid sequence: CALGELHPIPPDWGGADKLIF.

Only a few counts were recorded for this clone. A read error may explain this, as a much larger clone is one base away. The rearrangement links TRDV2 to TRDJ1; 7 bases agree with TRDD3. From germline, CDR1 is GEAIGNYY and CDR2 EKD. With V trimmed by 5 bases and J by 5 bases, 10 bases remained unmatched. There are 14 residues in the CDR3. CDR3 coding DNA: TGTGCCTGTGCAAGGGTGACTGGGGCTGATAAACTCATCTTT. This sequence encodes CACARVTGADKLIF.

In its sample, this clone was seen a few times. The chain uses TRDV1 and TRDJ1, with 8 bases that match TRDD3. J was trimmed by 1 base and V by 0 bases; bases with no gene match: 19. The germline V gene encodes CDR1 TSWWSYY and CDR2 QGS. The CDR3 is 21 amino acids. The CDR3 sequence is CALGELPTYTQRGYPTDKLIF. The DNA for the CDR3 is TGTGCTCTTGGGGAACTTCCTACATACACACAGCGGGGATACCCCACCGATAAACTCATCTTT.

Of note for this clone: One end of the junction fails to match germline, which may point to a read error. The identical CDR3 is also encoded by other nucleotide sequences in the sample. This sequence joins TRDV2 and TRDJ3, with 10 positions matching TRDD3. The germline V gene has CDR1 GEAIGNYY and CDR2 EKD. This CDR3 spans 18 amino acids. CDR3 bases: TGTGCCACCGGTGTACTGGGGGATCCGCCCTGGGACACTCGACAGATGTTTTTC. As protein: CATGVLGDPPWDTRQMFF.